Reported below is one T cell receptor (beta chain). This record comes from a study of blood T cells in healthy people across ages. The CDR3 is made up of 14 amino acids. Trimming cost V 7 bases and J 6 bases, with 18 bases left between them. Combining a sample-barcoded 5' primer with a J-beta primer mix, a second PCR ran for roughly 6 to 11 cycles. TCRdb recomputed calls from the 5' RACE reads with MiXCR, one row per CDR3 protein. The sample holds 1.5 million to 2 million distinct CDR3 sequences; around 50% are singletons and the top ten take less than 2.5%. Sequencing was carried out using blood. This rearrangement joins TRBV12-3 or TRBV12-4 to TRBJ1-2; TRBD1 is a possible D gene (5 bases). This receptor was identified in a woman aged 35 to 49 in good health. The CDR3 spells CASTLLGTHHGYTF. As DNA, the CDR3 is TGTGCCAGCACCCTACTAGGGACTCATCATGGCTACACCTTC.